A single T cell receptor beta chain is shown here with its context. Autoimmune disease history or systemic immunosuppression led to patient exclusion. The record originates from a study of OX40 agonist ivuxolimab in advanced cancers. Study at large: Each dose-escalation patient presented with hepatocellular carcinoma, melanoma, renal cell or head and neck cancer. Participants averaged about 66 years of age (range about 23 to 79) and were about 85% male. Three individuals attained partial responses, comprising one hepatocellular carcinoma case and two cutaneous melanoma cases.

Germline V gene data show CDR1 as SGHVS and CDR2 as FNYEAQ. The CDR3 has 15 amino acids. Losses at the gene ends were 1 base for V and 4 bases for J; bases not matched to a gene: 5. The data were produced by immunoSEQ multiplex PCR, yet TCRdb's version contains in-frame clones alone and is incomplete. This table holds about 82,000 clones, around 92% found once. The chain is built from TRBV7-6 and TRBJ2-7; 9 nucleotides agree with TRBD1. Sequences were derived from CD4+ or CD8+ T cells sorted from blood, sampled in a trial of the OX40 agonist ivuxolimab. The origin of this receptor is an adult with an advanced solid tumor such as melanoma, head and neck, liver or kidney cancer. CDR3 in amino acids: CASSLDGQGRYEQYF. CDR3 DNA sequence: TGTGCCAGCAGCTTAGACGGACAGGGGCGATACGAGCAGTACTTC. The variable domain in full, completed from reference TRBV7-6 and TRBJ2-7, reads GAGVSQSPRYKVTKRGQDVALRCDPISGHVSLYWYRQALGQGPEFLTYFNYEAQQDKSGLPNDRFSAERPEGSISTLTIQRTEQRDSAMYRCASSLDGQGRYEQYFGPGTRLTVT.